Listed here are 28 T cell receptor beta chains from one sample, sequenced in a study of control samples from healthy donors and cancer patients. Measured with immunoSEQ multiplex PCR; TCRdb has only the in-frame clones, and not every one. This sample has tens of thousands of clones; 85% to 90% occur once, and the top ten carry 1.9%. The specimen sequenced was PBMCs. The receptors stem from a woman aged 55 to 70 with head and neck cancer.

This chain joins TRBV11-3 and TRBJ2-1, with D perhaps matching TRBD2 (6 bases). The germline CDR1 and CDR2 sequences are SGHNT and YENEEA. Deletions cut 6 bases from V and 4 bases from J, with 13 bases between. The CDR3 length is 14 residues. The CDR3 DNA follows: TGTGCCAGCAGTAGCGGTCCCATATACAATGAGCAGTTCTTC. This codes for CASSSGPIYNEQFF.

The V and J genes are TRBV6-6 and TRBJ1-4; 7 nucleotides line up with TRBD1. Looked up from germline, CDR1 is MNHNY and CDR2 is SVGAGI (reference sequence). CDR3 size: 15 residues. The V and J ends lost 5 bases and 8 bases, in that order; junction bases with no gene match: 11. The CDR3 nucleotides read TGTGCCAGCAGTCAACGGACAGGAGGGCAAGAAAAACTGTTTTTT. This encodes CASSQRTGGQEKLFF.

CDR3 amino acids: CSASAPGTDSGNTIYF. In DNA, the CDR3 is TGCAGTGCTAGTGCCCCCGGGACAGACTCTGGAAACACCATATATTTT. V and J are TRBV20-1 and TRBJ1-3; 7 bases are a match to TRBD1. This CDR3 region has 16 residues. After removal of 3 bases from V and 0 bases from J, the junction contained 8 bases not matched to a gene. Germline lookup yields CDR1 DFQATT and CDR2 SNEGSKA (reference sequence).

The chain employs TRBV7-7 and TRBJ2-1, with a possible D match to TRBD2 (5 bases). Per the germline V gene, CDR1 is SSHAT and CDR2 is FNYEAQ (reference sequence). V lost 1 base to trimming and J lost 2 bases, with 9 bases between them. The CDR3 length is 15 residues. CDR3 residues: CASSLVLAPYNEQFF. In nucleotides, the CDR3 is TGTGCCAGCAGCTTAGTGCTAGCTCCCTACAATGAGCAGTTCTTC.

The chain joins TRBV4-2 to TRBJ1-1; possible D gene TRBD1, 5 bases. The CDR3 length is 14 residues. From germline, CDR1 is LGHNA and CDR2 YNFKEQ. Trimming stripped 8 bases from V and 0 bases from J, with 13 bases between. The CDR3 DNA sequence: TGTGCCAGCTCAGGACACAACATGAACACTGAAGCTTTCTTT. Translation gives CASSGHNMNTEAFF.

This clone was seen more than once but under ten times. V and J are TRBV29-1 and TRBJ2-1; 8 bases are shared with TRBD2. In germline, CDR1 is SQVTM, CDR2 ANQGSEA. After removal of 0 bases from V and 9 bases from J, the junction contained 4 bases not matched to a gene. The CDR3 covers 13 residues. CDR3: CSVEDRGGVEQFF. Here the CDR3 DNA reads TGCAGCGTTGAAGATCGGGGGGGAGTTGAGCAGTTCTTC.

This rearrangement joins TRBV3-1 (or the pseudogene TRBV3-2) to TRBJ1-6; perhaps TRBD1 as D (6 bases). The CDR3 has 14 residues. Trimming left V 4 bases short and J 9 bases short, with 13 bases between. Germline loops: CDR1 LGHDT, CDR2 YNNKEL (reference sequence). Here the CDR3 reads CASSPPGVISPLHF. CDR3 DNA sequence: TGTGCCAGCAGCCCACCAGGGGTTATTTCACCCCTCCACTTT.

The J gene is TRBJ2-1, the V gene TRBV15; 10 bases agree with TRBD2. V lost 5 bases to trimming and J lost 8 bases; unmatched junction nucleotides: 15. Looked up from germline, CDR1 is LNHNV and CDR2 is YYDKDF (reference sequence). The CDR3 contains 17 residues. The CDR3 DNA reads as TGTGCCACCAGCGAAGGGCTAGCGGGAGCCCCGAGCTATGAGCAGTTCTTC. This translates into CATSEGLAGAPSYEQFF.

This chain joins TRBV6-4 and TRBJ1-1; 9 nucleotides line up with TRBD1. The CDR3 has 14 amino acids. J gave up 4 bases and V 2 bases, and 2 bases lay outside the gene matches. The germline V gene has CDR1 MRHNA and CDR2 SNTAGT. DNA of the CDR3: TGTGCCAGCAGTGACGGGACAGGGTTCACTGAAGCTTTCTTT. It specifies CASSDGTGFTEAFF.

This clone was recorded only once. This sequence joins TRBV7-9 and TRBJ2-7; possibly TRBD1 or TRBD2 for D (5 bases each). This CDR3 has 16 residues. V lost 0 bases, J lost 3 bases, and 15 bases lay in between. Germline values: CDR1 SEHNR, CDR2 FQNEAQ (reference sequence). CDR3: CASSLASPRDGYEQYF. The CDR3 nucleotides read TGTGCCAGCAGCTTAGCTAGCCCGAGGGACGGCTACGAGCAGTACTTC.

V is TRBV6-5 and J is TRBJ2-2, with TRBD1 matching over 7 bases. The J segment lost 4 bases and the V segment lost 0 bases, leaving 5 bases of the junction unmatched. Germline assignment: CDR1 MNHEY and CDR2 SVGAGI. This CDR3 has 16 amino acids. For the CDR3, the DNA is TGTGCCAGCAGTTACTCGATTTACAGGGGCACCGGGGAGCTGTTTTTT. Protein product: CASSYSIYRGTGELFF.

The V gene is TRBV5-1, the J gene TRBJ2-3, with 8 bases matching TRBD2. The CDR3 runs to 16 residues. Trimming removed 1 base from V and 1 base from J; junction bases left unmatched: 5. Germline CDR1 and CDR2: SGHRS and YFSETQ. This CDR3 is CASSLSPAGGTDTQYF. The CDR3 bases are TGCGCCAGCAGCTTGAGTCCAGCGGGAGGCACAGATACGCAGTATTTT.

Only one count was recorded for this clone. The genes are TRBV6-4 and TRBJ2-7, with a tentative D call TRBD1 (6 bases). Trimming pared 7 bases from V and 5 bases from J, leaving 12 bases between. CDR1 MRHNA and CDR2 SNTAGT come from the germline V gene. The CDR3 has 12 amino acids. CDR3 sequence: CASTLRGDEQYF. The DNA of the CDR3 is TGTGCCAGCACTCTCAGGGGAGACGAGCAGTACTTC.

V is TRBV24-1 and J is TRBJ2-7; D is possibly TRBD1 or TRBD2 (6 bases each). The CDR3 length is 12 residues. CDR1 KGHDR and CDR2 SFDVKD come from the germline V gene. V lost 3 bases and J 5 bases, leaving 7 bases between the germline ends. In DNA form, the CDR3 reads TGTGCCACCAGTGATAGGGGGGACGAGCAGTACTTC. Its translation: CATSDRGDEQYF.

The V call is TRBV5-6, the J call TRBJ2-7; D uncertain. The V end was cut by 7 bases, the J end by 3 bases, with 5 bases between. In germline, CDR1 is SGHDT, CDR2 YYEEEE. The CDR3 has 10 residues. The CDR3: CASGYYEQYF. CDR3 bases: TGTGCCAGCGGGTACTACGAGCAGTACTTC.

The J gene is TRBJ2-3, the V gene TRBV6-2 or TRBV6-3, with D possibly called TRBD1 or TRBD2 (5 bases each). Germline V gene data show CDR1 as MNHEY and CDR2 as SVGEGT. Trimming stripped 4 bases from V and 5 bases from J, with 10 bases between. The CDR3 consists of 13 residues. CDR3 sequence: CASSFSRGDTQYF. In DNA form, the CDR3 reads TGTGCCAGCAGTTTCTCGAGGGGAGATACGCAGTATTTT.

The rearrangement links TRBV19 to TRBJ1-5, with 7 bases identical to TRBD1. The CDR3 covers 12 residues. Germline assignment: CDR1 LNHDA and CDR2 SQIVND (reference sequence). V lost 6 bases to trimming and J lost 9 bases; unmatched junction nucleotides: 5. CDR3 coding DNA: TGTGCCAGTAGCAGACAGGGATCGCCCCAGCATTTT. Its translation: CASSRQGSPQHF.

Remarks on this clone: The junction does not match germline at one end; this may be a read error. The J gene is TRBJ2-1, the V gene TRBV24-1; maybe TRBD2 (6 bases). The CDR3 has 9 amino acids. Germline V CDR1 and CDR2: KGHDR, SFDVKD. This CDR3 is CATSWWEVF. CDR3 sequence (DNA): TGTGCCACCAGTTGGTGGGAGGTCTTC.

The genes are TRBV25-1 and TRBJ1-4, with TRBD1 matching over 9 bases. The CDR3 length is 15 residues. V lost 3 bases and J lost 7; bases outside the gene matches: 6. Germline V gene sequence: CDR1 MGHDK, CDR2 SYGVNS. The CDR3 DNA reads as TGTGCCAGCAGTGACGTACAGGGGGCGCCTGAAAAACTGTTTTTT. This sequence encodes CASSDVQGAPEKLFF.

The chain employs TRBV28 and TRBJ2-2; weak D call: TRBD1 (6 bases). CDR1 and CDR2 from the germline V gene are MDHEN and SYDVKM. CDR3 length: 15 residues. Trimming removed 6 bases from V and 0 bases from J, with 11 bases in between. The CDR3 sequence: CASRKDSSNTGELFF. Here the CDR3 DNA reads TGTGCCAGCAGGAAGGACAGTTCGAACACCGGGGAGCTGTTTTTT.

This chain connects TRBV6-5 to TRBJ2-1; 14 bases agree with TRBD2. Trimming cost V 6 bases and J 9 bases; bases outside gene matches: 4. CDR3 length: 14 residues. Germline lookup yields CDR1 MNHEY and CDR2 SVGAGI. CDR3 amino acids: CASSRLAGGGEQFF. Written as DNA, the CDR3 is TGTGCCAGCAGCAGACTAGCGGGAGGGGGTGAGCAGTTCTTC.

The V call is TRBV10-3, the J call TRBJ2-2; D ambiguous. CDR3 length equals 16 residues. Trimming cost V 6 bases and J 3 bases, with 17 bases left between them. Germline CDR1 reads ENHRY; CDR2 reads SYGVKD. CDR3 in DNA: TGTGCCATCAGCAACTTTATTAGCCAAGACACCGGGGAGCTGTTTTTT. Its protein is CAISNFISQDTGELFF.

This clone has a single count. V gene TRBV5-1 combines with J gene TRBJ2-5; D call uncertain. This CDR3 spans 14 amino acids. Germline-derived CDR1 and CDR2 are SGHRS and YFSETQ. V was shortened by 1 base and J by 5 bases, with 12 bases between the two germline ends. The CDR3, as DNA: TGCGCCAGCAGCTTGCGCTCCCCTGGGGAGACCCAGTACTTC. It translates to CASSLRSPGETQYF.

The chain links TRBV5-1 to TRBJ2-2; 14 positions agree with TRBD2. J lost 6 bases, V lost 6 bases, and 7 bases had no gene match. CDR3 size: 16 residues. In germline, CDR1 is SGHRS, CDR2 YFSETQ. The CDR3 loop is CASTGLAGGRAGELFF. Written as DNA, the CDR3 is TGCGCCAGCACCGGACTAGCGGGAGGCCGTGCCGGGGAGCTGTTTTTT.

The V and J genes are TRBV14 and TRBJ2-5; the D gene could be TRBD1 or TRBD2 (5 bases each). Between the trimmed V and J ends, which lost 0 bases and 4 bases, there was a span of 9 bases. This CDR3 spans 14 amino acids. The germline gives CDR1 SGHDN, CDR2 FVKESK. In nucleotides, the CDR3 is TGTGCCAGCAGCCAAGAGTGGGGGAGAGAGACCCAGTACTTC. Encoded protein: CASSQEWGRETQYF. The full variable domain, completed using reference TRBV14 and TRBJ2-5, is EAGVTQFPSHSVIEKGQTVTLRCDPISGHDNLYWYRRVMGKEIKFLLHFVKESKQDESGMPNNRFLAERTGGTYSTLKVQPAELEDSGVYFCASSQEWGRETQYFGPGTRLLVL.

The chain has TRBV24-1 and TRBJ1-5, with D tentatively TRBD1 (5 bases). Germline assignment: CDR1 KGHDR and CDR2 SFDVKD. This CDR3 is 13 amino acids long. Trimming removed 4 bases at V and 7 bases at J, with 10 bases between. The CDR3, as DNA: TGTGCCACCAGTGAACGGGACTCACAGCCCCAGCATTTT. Residues: CATSERDSQPQHF.

The V call is TRBV5-4, the J call TRBJ2-5; 15 bases line up with TRBD2. The CDR3 totals 15 residues. V dropped 4 bases and J dropped 4; count of bases not matched to a gene: 2. Germline V lookup: CDR1 SGHNT, CDR2 YYREEE (reference sequence). CDR3: CASSGTSGRSETQYF. Written as DNA, the CDR3 is TGTGCCAGCAGCGGGACTAGCGGGAGGTCAGAGACCCAGTACTTC. Combining the CDR3 with reference TRBV5-4 and TRBJ2-5 gives the whole variable domain ETGVTQSPTHLIKTRGQQVTLRCSSQSGHNTVSWYQQALGQGPQFIFQYYREEENGRGNFPPRFSGLQFPNYSSELNVNALELDDSALYLCASSGTSGRSETQYFGPGTRLLVL.

The V and J genes are TRBV28 and TRBJ2-5; a possible D gene is TRBD1 (5 bases). Germline V lookup: CDR1 MDHEN, CDR2 SYDVKM. Trimming cost V 8 bases and J 5 bases, with 15 bases left between them. The CDR3 runs to 13 residues. CDR3 loop: CASGSRADETQYF. CDR3 nucleotide sequence: TGTGCCAGCGGTAGCAGGGCCGACGAGACCCAGTACTTC.